These 18 T cell receptor beta chains were all obtained from the same sample, sequenced in a study of spatial heterogeneity in lung cancer (dated by TCRdb to 2018 to 2020). What the time point label conveys for this sample: sample taken at primary tumor resection. Whole RNA extracted from tumor and nontumor lung tissue, or from cryopreserved PBMC samples, was used for TCR sequencing without cell sorting. Receptor amplification or capture employed 5' RACE. The sequencing machine was a NextSeq 500. TCRdb itself trimmed the public reads at Q25 with fastp, ran MiXCR and retained productive beta chains. Every CDR3 protein is listed once, alongside the most common genes and DNA of its rows. The sample table lists 10,000 to 15,000 distinct CDR3 sequences, 3% to 5% of them with a count of one. The top ten clonotypes cover less than 50% of the sample. The sequencing used PBMCs, collected at surgery. These receptors all come from a male donor with early-stage non-small cell lung cancer.

As for this clonotype: The library was built for alpha chains, so this beta chain is an off-target read and its size means little. CDR3 loop: CASSVGAGGGTETQYF. In DNA form, the CDR3 reads TGTGCCAGCAGCGTAGGGGCGGGAGGGGGTACGGAGACCCAGTACTTC. This chain joins TRBV9 and TRBJ2-5, with TRBD2 matching 9 bases. CDR1 is SGDLS, CDR2 YYNGEE, per germline. V gave up 0 bases and J gave up 5 bases; unmatched junction bases: 8. CDR3 length: 16 residues.

This clonotype came up many times. Found in a library prepared for alpha chains, this beta chain is an off-target read, and its abundance has little meaning. This chain connects TRBV4-3 to TRBJ2-1, with 13 bases matching TRBD2. The V gene end was trimmed by 4 bases and the J gene end by 10 bases; junction bases not matched to a gene: 7. The germline CDR1 and CDR2 sequences are LGHNA and YSLEER. CDR3 size: 15 residues. The CDR3 sequence is CASSRGLAGAYEQFF. CDR3 DNA sequence: TGCGCCAGCAGCCGCGGACTAGCGGGAGCTTACGAGCAGTTCTTC.

As to this clonotype: This beta chain was picked up by a library intended for alpha chains and is off target, so its count carries little meaning. The genes are TRBV5-5 and TRBJ1-5; TRBD1 is a possible D gene (5 bases). Germline V lookup: CDR1 SGHKS, CDR2 YYEKEE (reference sequence). With 4 bases removed from V and 5 bases from J, the gap between germline ends came to 16 bases. The CDR3 consists of 15 residues. For the CDR3, the DNA is TGTGCCAGCAGCCAATCGGTCAGGGAGGATCAGCCCCAGCATTTT. Its translation is CASSQSVREDQPQHF.

This clonotype appeared many times. Found in a library prepared for alpha chains, this beta chain is an off-target read, and its abundance has little meaning. The chain uses TRBV5-1 and TRBJ2-7; D remains unclear. The V gene lost 1 base and the J gene lost 4 bases, with 9 bases spanning the gap. CDR3 length: 13 amino acids. Germline CDR1 is SGHRS and CDR2 is YFSETQ. The CDR3 bases are TGCGCCAGCAGCTTGCCGCAGTTATACGAGCAGTACTTC. It is translated as CASSLPQLYEQYF.

This clonotype was observed many times. With the library built for alpha chains, this beta chain is off target and its frequency is not meaningful. V usage is TRBV23-1 and J usage is TRBJ2-7; no firm D call. TRBV23-1 is reported as an ORF; its role is uncertain. V lost 2 bases, J lost 4 bases, and 18 bases lay in between. This CDR3 is built from 16 residues. The CDR3 here is CASSQPNPRDLYEQYF. For the CDR3, the DNA is TGCGCCAGCAGTCAACCGAATCCCCGCGACCTATACGAGCAGTACTTC.

This clonotype was counted many times. This beta chain appears as a stray read in a library generated for alpha chains; its size is not informative. This chain links TRBV7-2 with TRBJ2-1; D is unclear. The CDR3 extends over 16 amino acids. Germline V gives CDR1 SGHTA, CDR2 FQGNSA. Between the trimmed V and J ends, which lost 3 bases and 4 bases, there was a span of 16 bases. Here the CDR3 DNA reads TGTGCCAGCAGCTTGGCGGTGGCAGCTCCGTACAATGAGCAGTTCTTC. It yields the protein CASSLAVAAPYNEQFF.

This clonotype was observed at least ten times. This beta chain represents an off-target read in a library built for alpha chains; its size is of limited meaning. V and J are TRBV7-6 and TRBJ2-5; 7 bases line up with TRBD1. The germline gives CDR1 SGHVS, CDR2 FNYEAQ. Trimming took 4 bases from V and 6 from J; bases not matched to a gene: 8. The CDR3 loop spans 14 amino acids. CDR3 region: CASSSSTGLQTQYF. CDR3 coding DNA: TGTGCCAGCAGCTCTTCGACAGGGTTACAGACCCAGTACTTC.

At least ten counts were recorded for this clonotype. The size of this beta chain means little, since it is a stray read in a library made for alpha chains. The V and J genes are TRBV7-3 and TRBJ2-7, with D unclear. The CDR3 extends over 9 amino acids. V was pared by 0 bases and J by 11 bases, with 2 bases between. The V gene's germline CDR1 is SGHTA and CDR2 FQGTGA. CDR3 in amino acids: CASSLTKYF. DNA for the CDR3: TGTGCCAGCAGCTTAACAAAGTACTTC. The variable domain in full, completed from reference TRBV7-3 and TRBJ2-7, reads GAGVSQTPSNKVTEKGKYVELRCDPISGHTALYWYRQSLGQGPEFLIYFQGTGAADDSGLPNDRFFAVRPEGSVSTLKIQRTERGDSAVYLCASSLTKYFGPGTRLTVT.

This clonotype came up a few times. This beta chain slipped into a library made for alpha chains as a stray read, so its size is not meaningful. This rearrangement joins TRBV2 to TRBJ1-4; D gene ambiguous. The CDR3 covers 14 residues. V was clipped by 3 bases and J by 0 bases, with 5 bases between them. Germline assignment: CDR1 SNHLY and CDR2 FYNNEI. The CDR3: CASSDGATNEKLFF. The CDR3 DNA sequence: TGTGCCAGCAGTGATGGTGCAACTAATGAAAAACTGTTTTTT.

This clonotype was counted many times. Because the library targeted alpha chains, this beta chain is an off-target read whose size means little. The chain has TRBV28 and TRBJ2-7; weak D call: TRBD2 (6 bases). Trimming removed 8 bases at V and 0 bases at J, with 8 bases between. The CDR3 loop spans 12 amino acids. Per germline, CDR1 MDHEN and CDR2 SYDVKM. DNA of the CDR3: TGTGCCAGCCTAGCGTACTCCTACGAGCAGTACTTC. Translation gives CASLAYSYEQYF.

This clonotype has at least ten counts. The size of this beta chain means little, since it is a stray read in a library made for alpha chains. The rearrangement uses TRBV29-1 and TRBJ2-5, with a tentative D call TRBD2 (6 bases). The CDR3 has 12 residues. In germline, CDR1 is SQVTM, CDR2 ANQGSEA. V lost 7 bases to trimming and J lost 5 bases, with 14 bases between them. The CDR3, as DNA: TGCAGCGGTTCGGGAGTTGGGGAGACCCAGTACTTC. Translated, it gives CSGSGVGETQYF.

This clonotype ranks as medium-sized. This beta chain is an unintended read in a library built for alpha chains; its size means little. The chain has TRBV7-2 and TRBJ2-1; weak D call: TRBD2 (5 bases). This CDR3 spans 15 amino acids. The V gene's germline CDR1 is SGHTA and CDR2 FQGNSA. Trimming stripped 5 bases from V and 4 bases from J, with 15 bases between. The CDR3 here is CASSKPLGDYNEQFF. Here the CDR3 DNA reads TGTGCCAGCAGCAAACCCCTCGGGGATTACAATGAGCAGTTCTTC.

This clonotype was counted between two and nine times. This beta chain lies outside the target of a library built for alpha chains; its clone size means little. The V call is TRBV6-1, the J call TRBJ1-4, with a weak D call TRBD1 (5 bases). Germline V lookup: CDR1 MNHNS, CDR2 SASEGT. This CDR3 is built from 15 residues. Trimming took off 1 base at V and 6 bases at J, with 12 bases between the two ends. CDR3 sequence (DNA): TGTGCCAGCAGTGAAGGGGGCAGGGAGGATGAAAAACTGTTTTTT. This sequence encodes CASSEGGREDEKLFF.

This clonotype was seen many times. This beta chain slipped into a library made for alpha chains as a stray read, so its size is not meaningful. The rearrangement joins TRBV20-1 to TRBJ1-2; the D is unclear. Germline assignment: CDR1 DFQATT and CDR2 SNEGSKA (reference sequence). Trimming removed 0 bases at V and 4 bases at J, with 15 bases between. The CDR3 extends over 15 amino acids. CDR3 DNA sequence: TGCAGTGCTAGAGATGAGGTGGTGGCAGCCTATGGCTACACCTTC. Translating it yields CSARDEVVAAYGYTF.

With respect to this clonotype: Since it is a stray read in a library aimed at alpha chains, this beta chain has a size that is not meaningful. The chain combines TRBV7-2 with TRBJ2-7, with TRBD2 matching 10 bases. Germline V lookup: CDR1 SGHTA, CDR2 FQGNSA. The CDR3 covers 14 residues. The ends lost 1 base at V and 7 bases at J; junction bases unmatched: 4. CDR3 bases: TGTGCCAGCAGCTTAGTAGCGGGAGGCGGAGAGCAGTACTTC. Translation: CASSLVAGGGEQYF.

This clonotype was found many times. This beta chain is an unintended read in a library built for alpha chains; its size means little. The V gene is TRBV29-1, the J gene TRBJ2-1; D tentatively fits TRBD1 or TRBD2 (7 bases each). Trimming shortened V by 3 bases and J by 4 bases, and 19 bases separated the two germline ends. CDR3 length: 16 residues. Per the germline V gene, CDR1 is SQVTM and CDR2 is ANQGSEA. The CDR3 sequence: CSVDPSRGDSYNEQFF. In DNA form, the CDR3 reads TGCAGCGTTGACCCCTCCCGGGGGGACAGTTACAATGAGCAGTTCTTC.

At least ten counts were recorded for this clonotype. The size of this beta chain means little, since it is a stray read in a library made for alpha chains. This chain links TRBV4-1 with TRBJ1-6; D remains unclear. V was pared by 4 bases and J by 5 bases, with 9 bases between. CDR3 length equals 14 residues. Germline V gives CDR1 MGHRA, CDR2 YSYEKL. The CDR3 DNA is TGCGCCAGCAGCCCACGAGAAGATAATTCACCCCTCCACTTT. It yields the protein CASSPREDNSPLHF.

This clonotype was observed at least ten times. This beta chain appears as a stray read in a library generated for alpha chains; its size is not informative. CDR3 loop: CASTTSGAGQETQYF. The CDR3 DNA reads TGTGCCAGCACCACGTCCGGGGCAGGGCAAGAGACCCAGTACTTC. V usage is TRBV27 and J usage is TRBJ2-5, with D tentatively TRBD1 or TRBD2 (5 bases each). Trimming cost V 7 bases and J 2 bases, with 17 bases left between them. The CDR3 totals 15 residues. Germline V gene lookup returns CDR1 MNHEY and CDR2 SMNVEV (reference sequence).